A single sample is the source of the 30 T cell receptor beta chains below, sequenced in a study of T cells in Graves' hyperthyroidism and ophthalmopathy. The investigators amplified TCR beta CDR3 regions from RNA transcripts. An initial round of RT-PCR targeting the TCR CDR3 relied on the HTBI primer set. One entry per CDR3 protein, called by TCRdb with MiXCR from the multiplex PCR reads. The data hold 380,000 or so distinct CDR3 sequences, with under 20% observed a single time. The sample consisted of blood. All receptors derive from a woman aged 18 to 35 with Graves' hyperthyroidism.

Only a few counts were recorded for this clonotype. The chain carries TRBV2 and TRBJ2-4; D may correspond to TRBD1 or TRBD2 (5 bases each). Trimming took off 5 bases at V and 5 bases at J, with 7 bases between the two ends. The CDR3 spans 12 residues. Germline V lookup: CDR1 SNHLY, CDR2 FYNNEI. The CDR3 protein is CASSRDQNIQYF. CDR3 nucleotides: TGTGCCAGCAGTCGGGACCAAAACATTCAGTACTTC. The variable domain in full, completed from reference TRBV2 and TRBJ2-4, reads EPEVTQTPSHQVTQMGQEVILRCVPISNHLYFYWYRQILGQKVEFLVSFYNNEISEKSEIFDDQFSVERPDGSNFTLKIRSTKLEDSAMYFCASSRDQNIQYFGAGTRLSVL.

There are many counts of this clonotype. The rearrangement links TRBV24-1 to TRBJ1-1; D gene uncertain. The CDR3 spans 19 residues. V dropped 1 base and J dropped 2 bases, with 22 bases sitting between them. Germline values: CDR1 KGHDR, CDR2 SFDVKD. The DNA of the CDR3 is TGTGCCACCAGTGATTTATTAGGGAGGTACCTCTCTCCCAACACTGAAGCTTTCTTT. Protein sequence: CATSDLLGRYLSPNTEAFF.

This clonotype was counted many times. This rearrangement joins TRBV6-5 to TRBJ1-5; no firm D call. V dropped 2 bases and J dropped 0 bases, with 5 bases sitting between them. The V gene's germline CDR1 is MNHEY and CDR2 SVGAGI. CDR3 length: 14 amino acids. The CDR3 DNA reads as TGTGCCAGCAGTTACGAGTATAGCAATCAGCCCCAGCATTTT. Its protein is CASSYEYSNQPQHF.

The table lists this clonotype with many counts. The chain joins TRBV2 to TRBJ1-1; D uncertain. The germline CDR1 and CDR2 sequences are SNHLY and FYNNEI. The CDR3 extends over 13 amino acids. V lost 3 bases, J lost 2 bases, and 7 bases lay in between. The CDR3 loop reads CASSDENNTEAFF. The CDR3, as DNA: TGTGCCAGCAGTGACGAGAATAACACTGAAGCTTTCTTT.

This clonotype has a count of ten or more. This chain links TRBV5-1 with TRBJ1-3; unclear D gene. The V and J ends lost 4 bases and 0 bases respectively, with 20 bases between them. The CDR3 sequence is 18 residues long. Germline CDR1 is SGHRS and CDR2 is YFSETQ. CDR3 sequence reads: CASSTEPPRSSSGNTIYF. The CDR3 nucleotides are TGCGCCAGCAGCACGGAACCGCCCAGGTCTAGCTCTGGAAACACCATATATTTT.

The J gene is TRBJ1-1, the V gene TRBV6-5, with D hard to call. Germline V gene lookup returns CDR1 MNHEY and CDR2 SVGAGI. Trimming pared 2 bases from V and 3 bases from J, leaving 7 bases between. The CDR3 runs to 13 residues. Here the CDR3 reads CASSYRSDTEAFF. DNA for the CDR3: TGTGCCAGCAGTTACCGGTCGGACACTGAAGCTTTCTTT.

This clonotype was picked up many times. The V and J genes are TRBV7-9 and TRBJ2-5; D unclear. Trimming took 3 bases from V and 10 from J, leaving 18 bases between them. Germline V gene lookup returns CDR1 SEHNR and CDR2 FQNEAQ (reference sequence). The CDR3 extends over 14 amino acids. The CDR3, as DNA: TGTGCCAGCAGCTTGGCATCAGGTACAAGAGACCAGTACTTC. Encoded protein: CASSLASGTRDQYF.

Ten or more counts support this clonotype. V is TRBV30 and J is TRBJ2-2; D unresolved. V dropped 3 bases and J dropped 2 bases, with 4 bases sitting between them. Germline values: CDR1 GTSNPN, CDR2 SVGIG (reference sequence). This CDR3 region has 12 residues. The CDR3 loop is CAWRENTGELFF. DNA for the CDR3: TGTGCCTGGAGGGAAAACACCGGGGAGCTGTTTTTT.

This clonotype was observed at least ten times. This chain joins TRBV28 and TRBJ2-5; D gene unclear. Germline CDR1 is MDHEN and CDR2 is SYDVKM. The length of the CDR3 is 15 residues. V dropped 3 bases and J dropped 1 base, with 12 bases sitting between them. The CDR3 DNA follows: TGTGCCAGCAGTTTGCTGTCCGGGCCCCAAGAGACCCAGTACTTC. This gives the protein CASSLLSGPQETQYF. The whole variable domain, remainder taken from reference TRBV28 and TRBJ2-5, is DVKVTQSSRYLVKRTGEKVFLECVQDMDHENMFWYRQDPGLGLRLIYFSYDVKMKEKGDIPEGYSVSREKKERFSLILESASTNQTSMYLCASSLLSGPQETQYFGPGTRLLVL.

This clonotype was observed at least ten times. This chain uses TRBV12-3 or TRBV12-4 with TRBJ1-5, with D unresolved. V was pared by 1 base and J by 2 bases, with 3 bases between. The CDR3 loop spans 13 amino acids. CDR3 sequence: CASSLGRNQPQHF. The CDR3 bases are TGTGCCAGCAGTTTAGGTCGCAATCAGCCCCAGCATTTT.

This clonotype was seen repeatedly, ten times or more. CDR3 amino acids: CSASGGGSEQYF. The CDR3 region has the DNA TGCAGTGCTAGCGGCGGGGGCAGCGAGCAGTACTTC. The rearrangement uses TRBV20-1 and TRBJ2-7; a weak D match, TRBD2 (7 bases). Germline loops: CDR1 DFQATT, CDR2 SNEGSKA (reference sequence). V lost 3 bases, J lost 6 bases, and 12 bases lay in between. The CDR3 covers 12 residues.

This clonotype has just a few counts. A read error may account for a junction end that differs from germline. The CDR3 sequence is CACSLGGAYEQYF. The CDR3 DNA reads TGTGCCTGCAGTCTGGGGGGGGCCTACGAGCAGTACTTC. The rearrangement joins TRBV6-2 or TRBV6-3 to TRBJ2-7; 7 positions agree with TRBD2. Germline values: CDR1 MNHEY, CDR2 SVGEGT. This CDR3 comprises 13 residues.

This clonotype was counted at least ten times. The chain carries TRBV5-6 and TRBJ1-2, with D maybe TRBD1 (5 bases). V was trimmed by 4 bases and J by 2 bases, leaving 18 bases between them. The germline V gene encodes CDR1 SGHDT and CDR2 YYEEEE. The length of the CDR3 is 16 residues. The DNA for the CDR3 is TGTGCCAGCAGCCCCGGATGGGGGATCCTAAACTATGGCTACACCTTC. Its protein is CASSPGWGILNYGYTF.

This clonotype was detected many times. V usage is TRBV12-3 or TRBV12-4 and J usage is TRBJ1-2; TRBD1 matches at 9 bases. J lost 7 bases, V lost 5 bases, and 8 bases had no gene match. This CDR3 is 14 amino acids long. The CDR3 region has the DNA TGTGCCAGCAGTGCTAACAGGGGGCGGGTTGGCTACACCTTC. Amino acid sequence: CASSANRGRVGYTF.

In its sample, this clonotype was seen many times. The chain recombines TRBV12-3 or TRBV12-4 with TRBJ1-5, with 10 bases aligning to TRBD1. V lost 6 bases to trimming and J lost 2 bases; unmatched junction nucleotides: 4. CDR3 size: 15 residues. In DNA form, the CDR3 reads TGTGCCAGCAGGTCAGGGACAGGGGGCAATCAGCCCCAGCATTTT. Translated: CASRSGTGGNQPQHF.

This clonotype was recorded many times. The V and J genes are TRBV29-1 and TRBJ2-3; TRBD2 agrees at 11 bases. Germline V lookup: CDR1 SQVTM, CDR2 ANQGSEA. V was clipped by 4 bases and J by 5 bases; unmatched bases: 2. The CDR3 has 13 residues. CDR3 DNA sequence: TGCAGCGTTGTCACTAGCGGGAGAGATACGCAGTATTTT. Translated: CSVVTSGRDTQYF.

J is TRBJ2-2 and V is TRBV20-1; D remains unclear. Looked up from germline, CDR1 is DFQATT and CDR2 is SNEGSKA (reference sequence). V gave up 5 bases and J gave up 2 bases, with 6 bases separating them. This CDR3 comprises 12 residues. The CDR3 loop is CSAQHNTGELFF. The CDR3 DNA reads TGCAGTGCTCAACATAACACCGGGGAGCTGTTTTTT.

The V call is TRBV14, the J call TRBJ2-2; D gene ambiguous. Germline values: CDR1 SGHDN, CDR2 FVKESK. This CDR3 is built from 15 residues. Trimming removed 2 bases from V and 5 bases from J, with 12 bases in between. The CDR3 DNA sequence: TGTGCCAGCAGCCAACTCCTACTCGGGACCGGGGAGCTGTTTTTT. Protein: CASSQLLLGTGELFF.

Ten or more counts support this clonotype. V gene TRBV6-1 combines with J gene TRBJ1-2, with D maybe TRBD1 (6 bases). V lost 7 bases and J lost 3, with 15 bases in between. CDR3 length equals 14 residues. Germline V CDR1 and CDR2: MNHNS, SASEGT. CDR3 amino acids: CASTLPRTDYGYTF. For the CDR3, the DNA is TGTGCCAGCACATTGCCTCGGACAGACTATGGCTACACCTTC.

The chain couples TRBV12-3 or TRBV12-4 to TRBJ1-2, with 7 bases matching TRBD1. CDR3 length: 13 residues. The ends lost 6 bases at V and 6 bases at J; junction bases unmatched: 7. The CDR3 spells CASSPRDSDGYTF. The CDR3 DNA reads as TGTGCCAGCAGCCCCCGGGACAGTGATGGCTACACCTTC.

This clonotype was seen ten or more times. The V and J genes are TRBV7-9 and TRBJ2-5, with a tentative D call TRBD2 (6 bases). The CDR3 sequence is 14 residues long. The V gene's germline CDR1 is SEHNR and CDR2 FQNEAQ (reference sequence). Trimming took 5 bases from V and 5 from J, leaving 15 bases between them. CDR3 in DNA: TGTGCCAGCAGCATGTTGACGGGGAGGGAGACCCAGTACTTC. Encoded protein: CASSMLTGRETQYF.

The V and J genes are TRBV11-3 and TRBJ2-5, with 9 bases identical to TRBD2. The CDR3 is 15 amino acids. Germline V CDR1 and CDR2: SGHNT, YENEEA. After removal of 6 bases from V and 4 bases from J, the junction contained 9 bases not matched to a gene. In nucleotides, the CDR3 is TGTGCCAGCAGTTCCGTCGAGCGGGGGGTAGAGACCCAGTACTTC. Its translation: CASSSVERGVETQYF.

The table lists this clonotype with many counts. The V and J genes are TRBV2 and TRBJ2-3; D unclear. CDR1 and CDR2 (germline): SNHLY, FYNNEI. The CDR3 length is 15 residues. Trimming shortened V by 0 bases and J by 2 bases, and 9 bases separated the two germline ends. Written as DNA, the CDR3 is TGTGCCAGCAGTGAAGCGCGGCAGGACACAGATACGCAGTATTTT. Its protein is CASSEARQDTDTQYF.

This clonotype was recorded at least ten times. The CDR3 loop is CASSPLDESGNTIYF. The DNA of the CDR3 is TGTGCCAGTAGCCCACTCGATGAGTCCGGAAACACCATATATTTT. V is TRBV19 and J is TRBJ1-3; no firm D call. CDR1 is LNHDA, CDR2 SQIVND, per germline (reference sequence). The V and J ends lost 6 bases and 4 bases respectively, with 16 bases between them. This CDR3 is built from 15 residues.

The CDR3 is CASSEASQRANTGELFF. CDR3 nucleotides: TGTGCCAGCAGTGAAGCATCTCAGCGCGCGAACACCGGGGAGCTGTTTTTT. The chain uses TRBV6-1 and TRBJ2-2; D remains ambiguous. Per the germline V gene, CDR1 is MNHNS and CDR2 is SASEGT. The V gene lost 0 bases and the J gene lost 0 bases, with 11 bases spanning the gap. The CDR3 has 17 residues.

This clonotype occurred many times. J is TRBJ1-2 and V is TRBV9; D may be TRBD1 (5 bases). This CDR3 spans 14 amino acids. Trimming took 0 bases from V and 8 from J, leaving 14 bases between them. Germline CDR1 SGDLS, CDR2 YYNGEE. CDR3 nucleotide sequence: TGTGCCAGCAGCGTAGTTGAGGGCCAGGGAGGCTACACCTTC. Translated, it gives CASSVVEGQGGYTF. Together with reference TRBV9 and TRBJ1-2, the CDR3 gives the full variable domain: DSGVTQTPKHLITATGQRVTLRCSPRSGDLSVYWYQQSLDQGLQFLIQYYNGEERAKGNILERFSAQQFPDLHSELNLSSLELGDSALYFCASSVVEGQGGYTFGSGTRLTVV.

This clonotype was picked up a small number of times. The junction shows a germline mismatch at one end, possibly a read error. V is TRBV14 and J is TRBJ2-5; TRBD1 matches 7 bases. There are 15 residues in the CDR3. Germline CDR1 and CDR2: SGHDN and FVKESK. The CDR3 DNA reads as TGTGCCAGCAGCTTGCGACAGGGATTAAGAGAGACCAAGTACTTC. It translates to CASSLRQGLRETKYF.

This clonotype was recorded many times. This chain connects TRBV6-5 to TRBJ1-5, with D tentatively TRBD1 (5 bases). Germline V gives CDR1 MNHEY, CDR2 SVGAGI. The V end lost 6 bases, the J end lost 7 bases, and 13 bases lay between the germline ends. This CDR3 contains 13 residues. The CDR3 reads CASRTLQGQPQHF. The CDR3 DNA sequence: TGTGCCAGCAGGACACTTCAGGGCCAGCCCCAGCATTTT.

This clonotype showed up many times. This chain joins TRBV12-3 or TRBV12-4 and TRBJ2-3; perhaps TRBD1 as D (5 bases). V was shortened by 1 base and J by 6 bases, with 11 bases between the two germline ends. The CDR3 is 14 amino acids. CDR3 nucleotides: TGTGCCAGCAGTTTAGGTCAGGGTACCGATACGCAGTATTTT. It encodes CASSLGQGTDTQYF.

The chain carries TRBV11-2 and TRBJ1-1, with 7 bases identical to TRBD1. V shed 7 bases and J 7 bases; nucleotides not matched to a gene: 12. Germline values: CDR1 SGHAT, CDR2 FQNNGV. The CDR3 is 14 amino acids. CDR3 region: CASNPRAGGNEAFF. The CDR3 region has the DNA TGTGCCAGCAACCCGCGCGCAGGGGGTAATGAAGCTTTCTTT.